In this sample, the clone carrying this TCR beta chain turned up a few times. What it recognizes is unknown. The data stem from a study of identical twins. Among all donors, each was a healthy Caucasian. From germline, CDR1 is DFQATT and CDR2 SNEGSKA (reference sequence). The CDR3 is 12 residues long. TCRdb redid the calling of the 5' RACE reads with MiXCR, one entry per CDR3 protein. The sample has 1,800,000 or so distinct CDR3 sequences, roughly 35% seen once. General study findings and limits: Twin-shared out-of-frame alpha sequences were enriched for low generation probability.

The sample comprised cord blood. The chain recombines TRBV20-1 with TRBJ2-1, with 10 bases lining up with TRBD1. This sequence was found in a newborn girl in good health. The CDR3 loop reads CSKDRGVGEQFF. In DNA, the CDR3 is TGCAGCAAGGACAGGGGGGTGGGTGAGCAGTTCTTC.